A selection of T cell receptor beta chains follows, all from one sample in a study of vaccination and CD4 T cells after COVID-19. These TCRs are of unknown antigen specificity. Via MiXCR, TCRdb re-called the PCR reads, giving one row per CDR3 protein. The table lists about 13,000 distinct CDR3 sequences, about two fifths of them singletons. The starting material was CD4+ T cells from blood, cultured in vitro, obtained after SARS-CoV-2 vaccination. These TCRs come from a human donor who had recovered from COVID-19. The CDR3 runs from the conserved cysteine through the conserved F or W. D genes are given only for firm matches. Only some rows state a clone size, as once, few, many or a class for expanded clones.

clone_size	j_call	d_call	v_call	cdr3_aa	cdr3_nt
NA	TRBJ2-3	TRBD2	TRBV20-1	CSARLSGGTDTQYF	TGCAGTGCTAGATTGAGCGGGGGCACAGATACGCAGTATTTT
NA	TRBJ2-7	NA	TRBV12-3/TRBV12-4	CASSRPSGSPPPYEQYF	TGTGCCAGCAGCCGTCCTTCAGGGAGCCCGCCCCCCTACGAGCAGTACTTC
few	TRBJ1-2	NA	TRBV7-6	CASSPRGDHRANYGYTF	TGTGCCAGCAGCCCTCGAGGAGACCATCGGGCTAACTATGGCTACACCTTC
NA	TRBJ2-3	TRBD2	TRBV5-4	CASTLAGGDTQYF	TGTGCCAGCACCCTAGCGGGAGGGGATACGCAGTATTTT
few	TRBJ2-3	TRBD2	TRBV24-1	CATSDEAGGPSDTQYF	TGTGCCACCAGTGATGAAGCGGGAGGGCCGTCAGATACGCAGTATTTT
NA	TRBJ1-5	NA	TRBV6-2/TRBV6-3	CASSYSRQVTPANQPQHF	TGTGCCAGCAGTTACTCGAGACAAGTCACTCCAGCGAATCAGCCCCAGCATTTT
NA	TRBJ2-7	NA	TRBV11-2	CASSLDRAGSYEQYF	TGTGCCAGCAGCTTAGATCGGGCAGGCTCCTACGAGCAGTACTTC
NA	TRBJ1-5	NA	TRBV28	CASRGTGYSNQPQHF	TGTGCCAGCAGGGGCACAGGGTATAGCAATCAGCCCCAGCATTTT
few	TRBJ2-5	TRBD1	TRBV6-1	CASSDPTGGRETQYF	TGTGCCAGCAGTGACCCGACAGGGGGCCGGGAGACCCAGTACTTC
NA	TRBJ2-1	NA	TRBV19	CASSITGSGNEQFF	TGTGCCAGTAGTATAACAGGGTCGGGGAATGAGCAGTTCTTC
NA	TRBJ1-1	NA	TRBV15	CATSPARPNTEAFF	TGTGCCACCAGCCCTGCACGGCCGAACACTGAAGCTTTCTTT
NA	TRBJ2-3	TRBD1	TRBV7-2	CASSSDRGDTQYF	TGTGCCAGCAGCTCGGACAGGGGGGATACGCAGTATTTT
NA	TRBJ1-2	NA	TRBV19	CASSIGGGLGYTF	TGTGCCAGTAGTATAGGAGGCGGATTAGGCTACACCTTC
once	TRBJ2-7	TRBD1	TRBV5-6	CASSAGTGSSYEQYF	TGTGCCAGCAGCGCCGGGACAGGGTCTTCCTACGAGCAGTACTTC
NA	TRBJ1-5	NA	TRBV5-6	CASSLAGSSNQPQHF	TGTGCCAGCAGCTTGGCAGGATCGAGCAATCAGCCCCAGCATTTT
NA	TRBJ1-1	TRBD1	TRBV6-5	CASSYGQGNTEAFF	TGTGCCAGCAGTTATGGACAGGGGAACACTGAAGCTTTCTTT
few	TRBJ2-7	NA	TRBV21-1	CASSKGQGAYEQYF	TGTGCCAGCAGCAAGGGACAGGGGGCCTACGAGCAGTACTTC
once	TRBJ1-2	NA	TRBV4-3	CASSQDFGVPNYGYTF	TGCGCCAGCAGCCAAGATTTCGGGGTTCCTAACTATGGCTACACCTTC
NA	TRBJ1-1	NA	TRBV19	CASSIEGQGSTEAFF	TGTGCCAGTAGTATAGAGGGCCAGGGGTCCACTGAAGCTTTCTTT
NA	TRBJ2-5	NA	TRBV7-2	CASSLANWQTQYF	TGTGCCAGCAGCTTAGCAAACTGGCAAACCCAGTACTTC
NA	TRBJ1-5	TRBD1	TRBV19	CASSIGTGGGQPQHF	TGTGCCAGTAGTATTGGGACAGGGGGCGGTCAGCCCCAGCATTTT
NA	TRBJ2-1	NA	TRBV28	CASSSTYEQFF	TGTGCCAGCAGCTCGACTTATGAGCAGTTCTTC
NA	TRBJ2-1	NA	TRBV27	CASREGPRARNEQFF	TGTGCCAGCAGGGAGGGACCCAGAGCACGGAATGAGCAGTTCTTC
NA	TRBJ2-7	TRBD1	TRBV19	CASSSRTGAYEQYF	TGTGCCAGTAGTTCTCGGACAGGGGCCTACGAGCAGTACTTC